This entry is about one T cell receptor (beta chain). TCRdb re-analysed the 5' RACE reads in MiXCR, keeping a single row per CDR3 protein. The sample has 470,000 or so distinct CDR3 sequences, more than 15% seen once. The data were taken from a study of T-cell memory formation after mild COVID-19. Study overall: TCR clusters were largely donor specific.

Germline V CDR1 and CDR2: ENHRY, SYGVKD. Trimming took 3 bases from V and 6 from J, leaving 6 bases between them. The CDR3 is 12 amino acids. The source is a man aged 18 to 35 who had mild COVID-19 (a few samples of this study predate the infection). Cell type and time point are not known. Material for sequencing was PBMCs or a T cell subset sorted from them (not recorded which). The chain carries TRBV10-3 and TRBJ2-4; D might be TRBD1 (6 bases). CDR3 sequence reads: CAISDRGNIQYF. The CDR3 nucleotides are TGTGCCATCAGTGACAGGGGAAACATTCAGTACTTC.